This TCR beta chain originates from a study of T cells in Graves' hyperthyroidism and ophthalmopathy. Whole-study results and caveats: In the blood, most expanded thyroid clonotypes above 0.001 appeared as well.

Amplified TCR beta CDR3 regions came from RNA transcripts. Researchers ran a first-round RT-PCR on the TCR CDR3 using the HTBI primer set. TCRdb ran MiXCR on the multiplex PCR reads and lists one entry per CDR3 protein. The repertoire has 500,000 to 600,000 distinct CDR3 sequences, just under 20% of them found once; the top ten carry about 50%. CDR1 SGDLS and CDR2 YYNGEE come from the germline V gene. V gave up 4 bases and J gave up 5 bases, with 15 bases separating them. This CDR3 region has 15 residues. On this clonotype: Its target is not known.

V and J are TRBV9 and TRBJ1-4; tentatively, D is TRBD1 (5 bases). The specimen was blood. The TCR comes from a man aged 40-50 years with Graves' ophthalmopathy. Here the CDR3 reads CASSPGGTGNEKLFF. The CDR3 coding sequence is TGTGCCAGCAGCCCCGGGGGGACGGGAAATGAAAAACTGTTTTTT. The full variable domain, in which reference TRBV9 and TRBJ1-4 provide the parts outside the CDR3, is DSGVTQTPKHLITATGQRVTLRCSPRSGDLSVYWYQQSLDQGLQFLIQYYNGEERAKGNILERFSAQQFPDLHSELNLSSLELGDSALYFCASSPGGTGNEKLFFGSGTQLSVL.